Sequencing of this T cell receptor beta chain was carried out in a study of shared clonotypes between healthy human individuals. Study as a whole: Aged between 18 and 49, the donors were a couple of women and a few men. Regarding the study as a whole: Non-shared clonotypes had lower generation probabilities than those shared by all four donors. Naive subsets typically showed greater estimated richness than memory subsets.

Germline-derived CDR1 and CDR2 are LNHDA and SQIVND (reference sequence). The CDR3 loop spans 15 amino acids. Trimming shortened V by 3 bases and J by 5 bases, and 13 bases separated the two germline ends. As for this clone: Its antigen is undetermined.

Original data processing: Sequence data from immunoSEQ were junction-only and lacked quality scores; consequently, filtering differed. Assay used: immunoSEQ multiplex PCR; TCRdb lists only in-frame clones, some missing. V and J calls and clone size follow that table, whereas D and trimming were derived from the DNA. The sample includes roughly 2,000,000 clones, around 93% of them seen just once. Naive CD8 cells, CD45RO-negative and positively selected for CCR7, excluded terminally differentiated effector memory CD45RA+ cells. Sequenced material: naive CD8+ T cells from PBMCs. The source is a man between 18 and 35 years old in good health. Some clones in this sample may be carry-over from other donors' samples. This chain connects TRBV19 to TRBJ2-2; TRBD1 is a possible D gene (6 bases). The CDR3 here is CASSITGTSTGELFF. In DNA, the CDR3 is TGTGCCAGTAGTATCACCGGGACATCAACCGGGGAGCTGTTTTTT.